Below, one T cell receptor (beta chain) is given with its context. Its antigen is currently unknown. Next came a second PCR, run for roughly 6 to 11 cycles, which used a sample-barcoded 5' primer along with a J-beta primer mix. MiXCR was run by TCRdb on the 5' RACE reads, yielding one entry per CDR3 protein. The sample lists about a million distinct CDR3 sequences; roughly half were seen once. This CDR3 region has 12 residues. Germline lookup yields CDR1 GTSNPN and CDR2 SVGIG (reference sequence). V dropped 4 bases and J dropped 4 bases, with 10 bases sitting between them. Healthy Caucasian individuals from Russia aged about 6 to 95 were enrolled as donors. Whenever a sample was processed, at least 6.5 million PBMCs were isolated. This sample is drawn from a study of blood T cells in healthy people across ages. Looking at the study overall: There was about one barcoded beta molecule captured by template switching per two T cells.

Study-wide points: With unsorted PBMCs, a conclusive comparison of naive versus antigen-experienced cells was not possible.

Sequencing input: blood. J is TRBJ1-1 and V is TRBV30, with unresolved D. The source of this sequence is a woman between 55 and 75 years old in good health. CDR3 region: CAWTIQVTEAFF. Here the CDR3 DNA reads TGTGCCTGGACTATCCAAGTCACTGAAGCTTTCTTT.